A single sample is the source of the 2 T cell receptor beta chains below, sequenced in a study of T cells in Graves' hyperthyroidism and ophthalmopathy. Authors of the study amplified TCR beta CDR3 regions from RNA transcripts. HTBI primers were used for first-round RT-PCR of the TCR CDR3. Using its own MiXCR run on the multiplex PCR reads, TCRdb lists one record per CDR3 protein. The top ten hold approximately 10% of the sample, which has hundreds of thousands of distinct CDR3 sequences, around a quarter seen once. Input material: blood. All receptors come from a young woman with Graves' ophthalmopathy.

This clonotype was seen repeatedly, ten times or more. V gene TRBV6-2 or TRBV6-3 combines with J gene TRBJ2-2, with D perhaps matching TRBD2 (5 bases). Trimming removed 10 bases from V and 1 base from J, with 13 bases in between. CDR1 and CDR2 (germline): MNHEY, SVGEGT. The CDR3 extends over 14 amino acids. CDR3 protein: CATRSAGNTGELFF. The CDR3 nucleotides are TGTGCCACCCGAAGCGCGGGGAACACCGGGGAGCTGTTTTTT.

In its sample, this clonotype was seen many times. The rearrangement uses TRBV5-1 and TRBJ1-1, with D unclear. Per germline, CDR1 SGHRS and CDR2 YFSETQ. This CDR3 contains 15 residues. V lost 0 bases and J lost 1, with 10 bases in between. DNA for the CDR3: TGCGCCAGCAGCTTGGGCGGCAGCGAGAACACTGAAGCTTTCTTT. Amino acid sequence: CASSLGGSENTEAFF.